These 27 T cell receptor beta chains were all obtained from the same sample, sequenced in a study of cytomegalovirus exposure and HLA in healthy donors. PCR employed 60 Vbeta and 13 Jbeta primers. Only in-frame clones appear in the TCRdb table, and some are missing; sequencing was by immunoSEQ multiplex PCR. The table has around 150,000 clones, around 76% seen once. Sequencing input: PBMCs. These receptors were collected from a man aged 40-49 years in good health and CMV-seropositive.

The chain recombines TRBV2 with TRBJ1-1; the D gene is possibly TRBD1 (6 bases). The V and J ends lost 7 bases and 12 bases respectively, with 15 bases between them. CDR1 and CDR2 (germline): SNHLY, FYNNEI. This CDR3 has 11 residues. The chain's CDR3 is CASTQGNLPFF. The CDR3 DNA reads TGTGCCAGCACTCAGGGGAATTTGCCTTTCTTT.

As DNA, the CDR3 is TGTGCCAGCAGTTTGGCCCAAGGGGGGGCCAATCAGCCCCAGCATTTT. Translated, it gives CASSLAQGGANQPQHF. V usage is TRBV27 and J usage is TRBJ1-5, with a weak D call TRBD1 (6 bases). The V gene lost 3 bases and the J gene lost 3 bases, with 15 bases spanning the gap. The CDR3 is made up of 16 amino acids. CDR1 and CDR2 from the germline V gene are MNHEY and SMNVEV (reference sequence).

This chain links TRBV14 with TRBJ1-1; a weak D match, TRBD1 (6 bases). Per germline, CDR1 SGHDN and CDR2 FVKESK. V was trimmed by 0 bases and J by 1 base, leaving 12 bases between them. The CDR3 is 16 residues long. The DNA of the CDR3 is TGTGCCAGCAGCCAAGACAGGGGATACCCGAACACTGAAGCTTTCTTT. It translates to CASSQDRGYPNTEAFF.

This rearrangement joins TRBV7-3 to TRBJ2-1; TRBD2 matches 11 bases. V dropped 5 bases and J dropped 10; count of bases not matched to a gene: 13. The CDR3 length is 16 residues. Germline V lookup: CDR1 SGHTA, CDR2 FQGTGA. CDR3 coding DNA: TGTGCCAGCAGCCCCCAGGGACTAGCGGTGCCCGGGGAGCAGTTCTTC. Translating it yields CASSPQGLAVPGEQFF.

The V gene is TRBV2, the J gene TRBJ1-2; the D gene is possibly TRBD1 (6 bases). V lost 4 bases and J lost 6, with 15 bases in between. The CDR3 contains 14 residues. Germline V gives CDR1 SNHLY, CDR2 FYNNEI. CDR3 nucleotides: TGTGCCAGCAGTGCAAGCGGGACACGGGATGGCTACACCTTC. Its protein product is CASSASGTRDGYTF.

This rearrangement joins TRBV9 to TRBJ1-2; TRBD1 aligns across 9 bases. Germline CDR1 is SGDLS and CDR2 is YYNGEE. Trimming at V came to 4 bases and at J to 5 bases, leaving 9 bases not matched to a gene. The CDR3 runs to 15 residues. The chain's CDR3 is CASSPQSGTGYGYTF. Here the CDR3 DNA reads TGTGCCAGCAGCCCCCAATCCGGGACAGGGTATGGCTACACCTTC.

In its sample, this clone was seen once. DNA for the CDR3: TGTGCCAGTACCTCACCCTCCGGGACAGGGCAAGATACGCAGTATTTT. This sequence encodes CASTSPSGTGQDTQYF. V is TRBV19 and J is TRBJ2-3; 9 bases fit TRBD1. With V trimmed by 7 bases and J by 5 bases, 13 bases remained unmatched. From germline, CDR1 is LNHDA and CDR2 SQIVND (reference sequence). The CDR3 is 16 residues long.

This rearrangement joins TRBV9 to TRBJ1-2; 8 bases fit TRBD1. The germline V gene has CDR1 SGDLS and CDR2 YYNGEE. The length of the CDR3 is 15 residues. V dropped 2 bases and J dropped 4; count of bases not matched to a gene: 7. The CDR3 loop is CASSVGQGVFYGYTF. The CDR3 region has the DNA TGTGCCAGCAGCGTCGGACAGGGAGTTTTCTATGGCTACACCTTC.

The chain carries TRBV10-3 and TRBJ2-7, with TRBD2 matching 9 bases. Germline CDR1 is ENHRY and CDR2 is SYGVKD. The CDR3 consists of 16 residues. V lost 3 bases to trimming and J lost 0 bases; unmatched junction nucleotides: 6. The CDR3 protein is CAISDPLAGSSYEQYF. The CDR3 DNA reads TGTGCCATCAGTGACCCCCTAGCGGGGAGCTCCTACGAGCAGTACTTC.

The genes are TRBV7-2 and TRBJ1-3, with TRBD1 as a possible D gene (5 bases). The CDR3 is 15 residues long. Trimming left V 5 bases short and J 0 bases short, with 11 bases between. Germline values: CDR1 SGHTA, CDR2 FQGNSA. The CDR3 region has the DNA TGTGCCAGCAGCCGGGACTCACGCTCTGGAAACACCATATATTTT. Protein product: CASSRDSRSGNTIYF.

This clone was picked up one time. CDR3: CASSQDMRLAGGNTDTQYF. The CDR3 DNA reads as TGCGCCAGCAGCCAAGATATGAGACTAGCGGGGGGTAACACAGATACGCAGTATTTT. The chain combines TRBV4-3 with TRBJ2-3; 13 nucleotides agree with TRBD2. Trimming removed 0 bases from V and 2 bases from J; junction bases left unmatched: 8. The germline V gene encodes CDR1 LGHNA and CDR2 YSLEER. The CDR3 length is 19 residues.

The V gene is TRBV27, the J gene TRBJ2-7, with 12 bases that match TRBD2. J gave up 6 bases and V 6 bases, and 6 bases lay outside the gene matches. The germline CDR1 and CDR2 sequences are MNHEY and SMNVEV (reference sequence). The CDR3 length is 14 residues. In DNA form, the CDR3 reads TGTGCCAGCAGATTACTAGCGGGGGGTTCCGAGCAGTACTTC. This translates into CASRLLAGGSEQYF.

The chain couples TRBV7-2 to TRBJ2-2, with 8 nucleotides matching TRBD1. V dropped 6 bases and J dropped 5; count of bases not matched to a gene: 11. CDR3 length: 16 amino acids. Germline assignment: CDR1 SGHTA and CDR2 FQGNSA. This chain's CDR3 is CASRNLGTGKTGELFF. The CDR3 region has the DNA TGTGCCAGCAGGAATCTCGGGACAGGCAAAACCGGGGAGCTGTTTTTT. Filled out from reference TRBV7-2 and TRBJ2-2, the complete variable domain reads GAGVSQSPSNKVTEKGKDVELRCDPISGHTALYWYRQSLGQGLEFLIYFQGNSAPDKSGLPSDRFSAERTGGSVSTLTIQRTQQEDSAVYLCASRNLGTGKTGELFFGEGSRLTVL.

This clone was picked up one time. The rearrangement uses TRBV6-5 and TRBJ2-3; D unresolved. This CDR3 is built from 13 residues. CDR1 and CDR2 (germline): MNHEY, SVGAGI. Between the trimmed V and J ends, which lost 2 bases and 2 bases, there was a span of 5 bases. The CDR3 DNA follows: TGTGCCAGCAGTTACGGCCCCACAGATACGCAGTATTTT. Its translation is CASSYGPTDTQYF.

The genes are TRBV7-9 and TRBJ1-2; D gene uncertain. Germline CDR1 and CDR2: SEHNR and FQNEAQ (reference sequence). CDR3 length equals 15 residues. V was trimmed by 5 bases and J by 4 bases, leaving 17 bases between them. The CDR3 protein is CASSPRGGPSYGYTF. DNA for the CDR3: TGTGCCAGCAGCCCCCGGGGAGGGCCGAGCTATGGCTACACCTTC.

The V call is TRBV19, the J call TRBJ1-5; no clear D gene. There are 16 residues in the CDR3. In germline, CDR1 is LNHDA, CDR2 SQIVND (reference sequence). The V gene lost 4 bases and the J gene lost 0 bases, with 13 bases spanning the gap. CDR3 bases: TGTGCCAGTAGTACCCCGGCAGGATATAGCAATCAGCCCCAGCATTTT. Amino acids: CASSTPAGYSNQPQHF.

The CDR3 protein is CASSPGVDRTEAFF. The CDR3, as DNA: TGTGCCAGCAGCCCCGGTGTCGATCGGACTGAAGCTTTCTTT. The gene calls are TRBV7-9 and TRBJ1-1; D remains ambiguous. The CDR3 is made up of 14 amino acids. V was trimmed by 5 bases and J by 5 bases, leaving 15 bases between them. Germline CDR1 is SEHNR and CDR2 is FQNEAQ (reference sequence).

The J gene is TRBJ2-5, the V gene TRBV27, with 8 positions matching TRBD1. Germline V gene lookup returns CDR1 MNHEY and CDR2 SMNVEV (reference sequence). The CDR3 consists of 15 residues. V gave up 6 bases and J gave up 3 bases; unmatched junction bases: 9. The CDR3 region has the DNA TGTGCCAGCAGCTATATACAGGGGGTAAAAGAGACCCAGTACTTC. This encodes CASSYIQGVKETQYF.

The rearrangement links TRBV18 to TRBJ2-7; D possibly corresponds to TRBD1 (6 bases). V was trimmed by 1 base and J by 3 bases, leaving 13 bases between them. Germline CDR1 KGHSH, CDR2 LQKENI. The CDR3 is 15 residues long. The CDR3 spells CASSPQQGKGYEQYF. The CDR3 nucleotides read TGTGCCAGCTCACCACAGCAGGGGAAGGGCTACGAGCAGTACTTC.

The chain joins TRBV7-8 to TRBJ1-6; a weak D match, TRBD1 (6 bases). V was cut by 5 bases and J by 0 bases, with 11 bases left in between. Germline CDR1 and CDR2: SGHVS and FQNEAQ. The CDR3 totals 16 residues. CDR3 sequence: CASSPNRASYNSPLHF. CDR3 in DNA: TGTGCCAGCAGCCCAAACAGGGCCTCCTATAATTCACCCCTCCACTTT.

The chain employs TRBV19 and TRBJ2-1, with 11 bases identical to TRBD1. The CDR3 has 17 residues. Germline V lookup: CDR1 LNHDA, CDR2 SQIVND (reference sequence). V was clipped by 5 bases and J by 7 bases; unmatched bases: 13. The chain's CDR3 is CASSESAGTGGRNEQFF. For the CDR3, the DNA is TGTGCCAGTAGTGAGAGCGCCGGGACAGGGGGGCGGAATGAGCAGTTCTTC.

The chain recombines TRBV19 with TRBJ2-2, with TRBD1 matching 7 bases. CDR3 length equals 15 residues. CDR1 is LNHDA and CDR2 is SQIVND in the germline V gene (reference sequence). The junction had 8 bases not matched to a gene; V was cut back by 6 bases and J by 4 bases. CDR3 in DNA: TGTGCCAGTAGGAAGAACAGGGGCGGCACCGGGGAGCTGTTTTTT. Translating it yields CASRKNRGGTGELFF.

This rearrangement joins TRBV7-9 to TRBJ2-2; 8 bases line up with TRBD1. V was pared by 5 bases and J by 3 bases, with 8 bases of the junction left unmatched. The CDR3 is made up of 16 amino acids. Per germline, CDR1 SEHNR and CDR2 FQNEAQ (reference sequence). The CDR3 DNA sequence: TGTGCCAGCAGCAGAACCTTGACAGGGGACACCGGGGAGCTGTTTTTT. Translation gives CASSRTLTGDTGELFF.

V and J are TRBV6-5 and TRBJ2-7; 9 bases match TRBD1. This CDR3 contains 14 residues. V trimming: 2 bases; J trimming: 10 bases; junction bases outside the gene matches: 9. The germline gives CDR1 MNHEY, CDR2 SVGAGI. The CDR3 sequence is CASSYGTGPYTQYF. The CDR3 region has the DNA TGTGCCAGCAGTTACGGGACAGGGCCCTATACCCAGTACTTC.

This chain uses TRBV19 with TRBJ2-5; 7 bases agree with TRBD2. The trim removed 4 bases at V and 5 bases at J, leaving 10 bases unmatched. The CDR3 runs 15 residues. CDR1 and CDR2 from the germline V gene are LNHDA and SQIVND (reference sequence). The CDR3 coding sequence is TGTGCCAGTAGTAACCCTGGACTAGGAAAGGAGACCCAGTACTTC. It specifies CASSNPGLGKETQYF.

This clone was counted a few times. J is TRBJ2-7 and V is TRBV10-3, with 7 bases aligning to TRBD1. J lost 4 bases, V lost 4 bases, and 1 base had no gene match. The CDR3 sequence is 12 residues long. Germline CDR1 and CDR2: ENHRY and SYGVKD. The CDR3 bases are TGTGCCATCAGTGCAGGGGGATACGAGCAGTACTTC. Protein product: CAISAGGYEQYF.

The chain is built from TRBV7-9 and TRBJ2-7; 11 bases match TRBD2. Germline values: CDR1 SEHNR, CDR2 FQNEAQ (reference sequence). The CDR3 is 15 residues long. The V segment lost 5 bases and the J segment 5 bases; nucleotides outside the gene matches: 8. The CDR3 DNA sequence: TGTGCCAGCAGCCTACTAGCGGGGGTTCTCCACGAGCAGTACTTC. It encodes CASSLLAGVLHEQYF.